These 14 T cell receptor beta chains originate from one sample sequenced in a study of human T cells and chemical hapten exposure. Researchers extracted total RNA from unfractionated whole blood. TCRdb passed the 5' RACE reads through MiXCR, listing each CDR3 protein once. The table shows 110,000 to 150,000 distinct CDR3 sequences, with over 3.5% occurring only once. The receptor set was obtained from a female donor in good health.

This clonotype was recorded many times. This rearrangement joins TRBV29-1 to TRBJ2-5, with no clear D. The CDR3 sequence is 10 residues long. Germline CDR1 reads SQVTM; CDR2 reads ANQGSEA. V lost 6 bases and J lost 13, with 15 bases in between. CDR3 coding DNA: TGCAGCGTCACGGACCAACGCGGGTACTTC. Translating gives CSVTDQRGYF. The whole variable domain, remainder taken from reference TRBV29-1 and TRBJ2-5, is SAVISQKPSRDICQRGTSLTIQCQVDSQVTMMFWYRQQPGQSLTLIATANQGSEATYESGFVIDKFPISRPNLTFSTLTVSNMSPEDSSIYLCSVTDQRGYFGPGTRLLVL.

This clonotype has a count of ten or more. V usage is TRBV20-1 and J usage is TRBJ2-3; D is undetermined. The V and J ends lost 3 bases and 0 bases respectively, with 13 bases between them. The germline CDR1 and CDR2 sequences are DFQATT and SNEGSKA (reference sequence). The CDR3 is 15 residues long. CDR3: CSARFPSTSTDTQYF. The CDR3 region has the DNA TGCAGTGCTAGGTTCCCATCCACTAGCACAGATACGCAGTATTTT.

The sample holds many counts of this clonotype. This sequence joins TRBV20-1 and TRBJ2-7; D possibly corresponds to TRBD1 (6 bases). This CDR3 is built from 14 residues. V lost 5 bases and J 1 base, leaving 15 bases between the germline ends. Germline CDR1 DFQATT, CDR2 SNEGSKA (reference sequence). In nucleotides, the CDR3 is TGCAGTGCTTTGATGGTGAGGGGGTCCTACGAGCAGTACTTC. Protein product: CSALMVRGSYEQYF.

This clonotype has a count of ten or more. The DNA for the CDR3 is TGTGCCATCAGTGAGTCAGACAGGGCTTCCTACGAGCAGTACTTC. It specifies CAISESDRASYEQYF. The J gene is TRBJ2-7, the V gene TRBV10-3, with TRBD1 matching over 7 bases. Germline CDR1 is ENHRY and CDR2 is SYGVKD. After removal of 0 bases from V and 1 base from J, the junction contained 3 bases not matched to a gene. The CDR3 is made up of 15 amino acids.

This clonotype was seen a handful of times. The chain recombines TRBV20-1 with TRBJ1-5; D is possibly TRBD1 (6 bases). V was pared by 0 bases and J by 0 bases, with 12 bases between. Germline assignment: CDR1 DFQATT and CDR2 SNEGSKA (reference sequence). This CDR3 contains 16 residues. CDR3 bases: TGCAGTGCTAGAGATCCTGGGGGCTATAGCAATCAGCCCCAGCATTTT. Translating gives CSARDPGGYSNQPQHF.

This clonotype showed up just a few times. CDR3 loop: CASSSLLGEAGELFF. The CDR3 bases are TGTGCCAGCAGCTCCCTCCTTGGGGAGGCCGGGGAGCTGTTTTTT. The chain is built from TRBV7-2 and TRBJ2-2, with D maybe TRBD2 (6 bases). Looked up from germline, CDR1 is SGHTA and CDR2 is FQGNSA. The CDR3 is 15 amino acids. Trimming removed 4 bases from V and 6 bases from J, with 15 bases in between.

This clonotype was counted ten times or more. J is TRBJ2-6 and V is TRBV6-2 or TRBV6-3; tentatively, D is TRBD1 or TRBD2 (5 bases each). Per the germline V gene, CDR1 is MNHEY and CDR2 is SVGEGT. V lost 5 bases and J lost 4, with 12 bases in between. This CDR3 is built from 15 residues. The CDR3 region is CASSPGTDGANVLTF. CDR3 sequence (DNA): TGTGCCAGCAGTCCGGGGACGGACGGGGCCAACGTCCTGACTTTC.

This clonotype has just a few counts. The chain joins TRBV6-6 to TRBJ1-4; 8 bases line up with TRBD1. With 5 bases clipped from V and 4 bases from J, the junction kept 3 bases outside the gene matches. Germline V CDR1 and CDR2: MNHNY, SVGAGI (reference sequence). There are 14 residues in the CDR3. The CDR3, as DNA: TGTGCCAGCAGTCAGACAGGGGATAATGAAAAACTGTTTTTT. This gives the protein CASSQTGDNEKLFF.

This clonotype has ten or more counts. The chain is built from TRBV9 and TRBJ2-1; 13 positions agree with TRBD2. Per the germline V gene, CDR1 is SGDLS and CDR2 is YYNGEE. V shed 4 bases, J shed 6 bases, and the junction held 4 bases outside the gene matches. The CDR3 totals 15 residues. In DNA form, the CDR3 reads TGTGCCAGCAGCCAGGGACTAGCGGGGACCAATGAGCAGTTCTTC. This sequence encodes CASSQGLAGTNEQFF. Drawing the rest from reference TRBV9 and TRBJ2-1, the complete variable domain is DSGVTQTPKHLITATGQRVTLRCSPRSGDLSVYWYQQSLDQGLQFLIQYYNGEERAKGNILERFSAQQFPDLHSELNLSSLELGDSALYFCASSQGLAGTNEQFFGPGTRLTVL.

Regarding this clonotype: This may be a read error, as it is one base from a much larger clone. The rearrangement joins TRBV18 to TRBJ1-4, with D perhaps TRBD1 (5 bases). There are 17 residues in the CDR3. Germline values: CDR1 KGHSH, CDR2 LQKENI. V gave up 1 base and J gave up 3 bases, with 15 bases separating them. The CDR3 spells CASSPRFGGAANEKLFF. In DNA form, the CDR3 reads TGTGCCAGCTCACCACGATTCGGGGGAGCGGCTAATGAAAAACTGTTTTTT.

This clonotype has a count of ten or more. CDR3 protein: CASSLTGPAEAFF. The CDR3 region has the DNA TGCGCCAGCAGCTTGACCGGCCCGGCTGAAGCTTTCTTT. The chain recombines TRBV5-1 with TRBJ1-1; no clear D. There are 13 residues in the CDR3. Looked up from germline, CDR1 is SGHRS and CDR2 is YFSETQ. Trimming removed 1 base at V and 6 bases at J, with 10 bases between.

This clonotype was seen repeatedly, ten times or more. The genes are TRBV28 and TRBJ2-7; no reliable D call. The length of the CDR3 is 12 residues. CDR1 is MDHEN and CDR2 is SYDVKM in the germline V gene. Deletions cut 4 bases from V and 7 bases from J, with 11 bases between. CDR3 region: CASSSHQREQYF. The DNA for the CDR3 is TGTGCCAGCAGTTCCCACCAACGGGAGCAGTACTTC. The full variable domain, its missing parts supplied by reference TRBV28 and TRBJ2-7, is DVKVTQSSRYLVKRTGEKVFLECVQDMDHENMFWYRQDPGLGLRLIYFSYDVKMKEKGDIPEGYSVSREKKERFSLILESASTNQTSMYLCASSSHQREQYFGPGTRLTVT.

This clonotype was seen a handful of times. The J gene is TRBJ1-4, the V gene TRBV2, with 7 nucleotides matching TRBD1. The CDR3 has 16 residues. The ends lost 7 bases at V and 8 bases at J; junction bases unmatched: 16. In germline, CDR1 is SNHLY, CDR2 FYNNEI. The CDR3: CASIGGRKTGHEKLFF. In DNA, the CDR3 is TGTGCCAGCATCGGGGGGAGGAAGACAGGGCACGAAAAACTGTTTTTT. The complete variable domain, with remaining parts taken from reference TRBV2 and TRBJ1-4, reads EPEVTQTPSHQVTQMGQEVILRCVPISNHLYFYWYRQILGQKVEFLVSFYNNEISEKSEIFDDQFSVERPDGSNFTLKIRSTKLEDSAMYFCASIGGRKTGHEKLFFGSGTQLSVL.

This clonotype was seen at least ten times. This chain joins TRBV20-1 and TRBJ1-5; D ambiguous. In germline, CDR1 is DFQATT, CDR2 SNEGSKA (reference sequence). The V and J ends lost 3 bases and 0 bases respectively, with 3 bases between them. The CDR3 is made up of 12 amino acids. CDR3 loop: CSASPSNQPQHF. The CDR3 region has the DNA TGCAGTGCTAGTCCTAGCAATCAGCCCCAGCATTTT.